This T cell receptor (beta chain) derives from a study of molecular identifiers for immune sequencing clone quantification. Concerning this clonotype: Its antigen is currently unknown.

Study-level results: Spiked Jurkat TCR RNA from one cell was reportedly detectable among over 800,000 naive cells. Clones with over 20 RNA copies captured over 98% of effector molecules but under 1% of naive ones.

TCRdb processed the PCR reads anew with MiXCR; each CDR3 protein has one entry. The table lists some 320,000 distinct CDR3 sequences, 20% to 25% of them singletons. This sequence originates from a human donor in good health. Some libraries in this study had Jurkat cell RNA spiked in. Sequences were obtained from naive CD8+ T cells from blood, with Jurkat cell RNA spiked in. Subset indicated: FACS-sorted CD8+CD4-CCR7+CD45RA+ naive T cells.

CDR3 sequence: CASSLRDTPYTQYF. As DNA, the CDR3 is TGTGCCAGCAGCTTACGGGACACACCATATACGCAGTATTTT. V and J are TRBV7-9 and TRBJ2-3; D is perhaps TRBD1 (6 bases). There are 14 residues in the CDR3. The V and J ends lost 2 bases and 7 bases respectively, with 13 bases between them. Germline V gene data show CDR1 as SEHNR and CDR2 as FQNEAQ (reference sequence).